These 29 T cell receptor beta chains originate from one sample sequenced in a study of control samples from healthy donors and cancer patients. Here immunoSEQ multiplex PCR was the method, and the copy in TCRdb shows in-frame clones only, minus some. Among approximately 170,000 clones listed, around 90% were seen once. Sequencing was performed on blood. The receptor set was obtained from a woman aged 25 to 39 in good health.

This clone was found a few times. The chain couples TRBV28 to TRBJ1-2; 10 nucleotides agree with TRBD1. Per the germline V gene, CDR1 is MDHEN and CDR2 is SYDVKM. Losses at the gene ends were 6 bases for V and 1 base for J; bases not matched to a gene: 5. The length of the CDR3 is 15 residues. The CDR3 DNA follows: TGTGCCAGCAGGCCTAGGGACAGGGGTAACTATGGCTACACCTTC. Translated: CASRPRDRGNYGYTF.

J is TRBJ1-6 and V is TRBV19; D perhaps matches TRBD1 (6 bases). Trimming pared 3 bases from V and 8 bases from J, leaving 8 bases between. Germline values: CDR1 LNHDA, CDR2 SQIVND (reference sequence). The CDR3 has 13 residues. In nucleotides, the CDR3 is TGTGCCAGTAGTATTAGACAGGATTCACCCCTCCACTTT. Its translation is CASSIRQDSPLHF.

The genes are TRBV19 and TRBJ2-3; TRBD1 agrees at 7 bases. Germline values: CDR1 LNHDA, CDR2 SQIVND (reference sequence). With V trimmed by 6 bases and J by 4 bases, 10 bases remained unmatched. The CDR3 loop spans 15 amino acids. The CDR3 DNA reads as TGTGCCAGTAGGGTCTTAAACAGGGGCCCAGATACGCAGTATTTT. Protein product: CASRVLNRGPDTQYF.

This chain joins TRBV18 and TRBJ1-2; 7 bases agree with TRBD1. The CDR3 has 13 amino acids. J lost 4 bases, V lost 3 bases, and 2 bases had no gene match. Germline V gives CDR1 KGHSH, CDR2 LQKENI. In DNA, the CDR3 is TGTGCCAGCTCACCGGGACAGATCTATGGCTACACCTTC. This encodes CASSPGQIYGYTF.

This clone has just one count. The chain links TRBV27 to TRBJ2-1, with 9 bases identical to TRBD2. The CDR3 has 13 amino acids. Unmatched junction bases numbered 1, after V lost 3 bases and J lost 7 bases. Germline CDR1 MNHEY, CDR2 SMNVEV (reference sequence). The CDR3 reads CASSFLAGNEQFF. The CDR3 bases are TGTGCCAGCAGTTTTCTAGCGGGGAATGAGCAGTTCTTC.

This chain uses TRBV19 with TRBJ1-5; 7 nucleotides agree with TRBD1. From germline, CDR1 is LNHDA and CDR2 SQIVND (reference sequence). The V and J ends lost 3 bases and 6 bases, in that order; junction bases with no gene match: 5. The CDR3 runs to 14 residues. The CDR3, as DNA: TGTGCCAGTAGTATGACAGGGTTTTTTCAGCCCCAGCATTTT. Translating it yields CASSMTGFFQPQHF.

The genes are TRBV5-4 and TRBJ2-7; the D call may be TRBD1 or TRBD2 (6 bases each). V shed 3 bases and J shed 6 bases, with 13 bases lying between them. The CDR3 contains 13 residues. The V gene's germline CDR1 is SGHNT and CDR2 YYREEE (reference sequence). CDR3 DNA: TGTGCCAGCAGCTCGGTCGGGGGCGCCGAGCAGTACTTC. Its protein product is CASSSVGGAEQYF.

The V and J genes are TRBV19 and TRBJ1-5; TRBD1 might be the D (5 bases). The CDR3 has 13 residues. Germline V gene lookup returns CDR1 LNHDA and CDR2 SQIVND (reference sequence). The V gene lost 10 bases and the J gene lost 6 bases, with 16 bases spanning the gap. The CDR3, as DNA: TGTGCCACCGCAAGGGGCGTTTCTCAGCCCCAGCATTTT. Translated, it gives CATARGVSQPQHF.

The chain employs TRBV7-9 and TRBJ2-7; 9 bases are a match to TRBD2. With V trimmed by 1 base and J by 6 bases, 13 bases remained unmatched. CDR1 is SEHNR, CDR2 FQNEAQ, per germline (reference sequence). The CDR3 length is 17 residues. DNA of the CDR3: TGTGCCAGCAGCTTAGTCGCGGTAGCGGGAGAGTCAACCGAGCAGTACTTC. Its translation: CASSLVAVAGESTEQYF.

This chain links TRBV9 with TRBJ1-1; maybe TRBD1 (5 bases). The length of the CDR3 is 14 residues. Deletions cut 0 bases from V and 5 bases from J, with 11 bases between. Germline lookup yields CDR1 SGDLS and CDR2 YYNGEE. CDR3 residues: CASSVVVRETEAFF. In DNA form, the CDR3 reads TGTGCCAGCAGCGTAGTTGTCAGGGAGACTGAAGCTTTCTTT.

The chain employs TRBV27 and TRBJ2-1; D uncertain. This CDR3 spans 17 amino acids. The germline V and J ends were trimmed by 1 base and 4 bases, with 17 bases remaining between them. Per the germline V gene, CDR1 is MNHEY and CDR2 is SMNVEV (reference sequence). Here the CDR3 DNA reads TGTGCCAGCAGTTTATTCCCCAAAGTAACCGAGTACAATGAGCAGTTCTTC. This translates into CASSLFPKVTEYNEQFF.

This chain connects TRBV11-2 to TRBJ2-5, with 7 bases aligning to TRBD2. Germline V CDR1 and CDR2: SGHAT, FQNNGV. This CDR3 has 14 residues. V dropped 4 bases and J dropped 5; count of bases not matched to a gene: 7. CDR3 coding DNA: TGTGCCAGCAGCTACTTAGCGGGTGCGGAGACCCAGTACTTC. It codes for CASSYLAGAETQYF.

The chain couples TRBV7-9 to TRBJ2-6, with 9 bases aligning to TRBD2. CDR3 length equals 17 residues. Germline loops: CDR1 SEHNR, CDR2 FQNEAQ (reference sequence). The V and J ends lost 5 bases and 4 bases, in that order; junction bases with no gene match: 9. Written as DNA, the CDR3 is TGTGCCAGCAGCGAAGGACTAGCGATGAGGGGGGCCAACGTCCTGACTTTC. Amino acid sequence: CASSEGLAMRGANVLTF.

The J gene is TRBJ2-7, the V gene TRBV4-2, with D unresolved. The germline gives CDR1 LGHNA, CDR2 YNFKEQ. The CDR3 has 13 amino acids. Trimming pared 1 base from V and 4 bases from J, leaving 8 bases between. CDR3 sequence reads: CASSQGREYEQYF. The CDR3 bases are TGTGCCAGCAGCCAAGGAAGGGAATACGAGCAGTACTTC.

The chain links TRBV10-3 to TRBJ1-2, with D tentatively TRBD1 (6 bases). V lost 6 bases, J lost 3 bases, and 11 bases lay in between. Germline CDR1 and CDR2: ENHRY and SYGVKD. The CDR3 runs 13 residues. The CDR3 protein is CAISPQGDYGYTF. DNA for the CDR3: TGTGCCATCAGCCCACAGGGAGACTATGGCTACACCTTC.

This rearrangement joins TRBV5-1 to TRBJ2-2, with a weak D call TRBD2 (6 bases). CDR3 length equals 15 residues. Germline V gives CDR1 SGHRS, CDR2 YFSETQ. V lost 4 bases, J lost 8 bases, and 18 bases lay in between. Here the CDR3 reads CASSRTEAGRGELFF. The CDR3 DNA is TGCGCCAGCAGCCGGACGGAGGCGGGAAGGGGGGAGCTGTTTTTT. Using reference TRBV5-1 and TRBJ2-2 for the parts outside the CDR3, the full variable domain is KAGVTQTPRYLIKTRGQQVTLSCSPISGHRSVSWYQQTPGQGLQFLFEYFSETQRNKGNFPGRFSGRQFSNSRSEMNVSTLELGDSALYLCASSRTEAGRGELFFGEGSRLTVL.

CDR3 protein: CAWGGQSGELFF. The CDR3 nucleotides read TGTGCCTGGGGGGGACAGTCTGGGGAGCTGTTTTTT. This sequence joins TRBV30 and TRBJ2-2, with 7 nucleotides matching TRBD1. The V gene end was trimmed by 5 bases and the J gene end by 8 bases; junction bases not matched to a gene: 5. CDR3 size: 12 residues. Looked up from germline, CDR1 is GTSNPN and CDR2 is SVGIG (reference sequence).

The V and J genes are TRBV28 and TRBJ1-1; 9 bases align to TRBD1. This CDR3 is 17 amino acids long. Germline V gives CDR1 MDHEN, CDR2 SYDVKM. V trimming: 6 bases; J trimming: 3 bases; junction bases outside the gene matches: 14. In nucleotides, the CDR3 is TGTGCCAGCAGCCCGGGACAGGGAGTAGTGGGTGACACTGAAGCTTTCTTT. Its translation: CASSPGQGVVGDTEAFF.

The chain employs TRBV10-3 and TRBJ1-5, with 12 bases fitting TRBD1. This CDR3 has 14 amino acids. V shed 5 bases and J 7 bases; nucleotides not matched to a gene: 3. Germline V CDR1 and CDR2: ENHRY, SYGVKD. The chain's CDR3 is CAISSGTGGQPQHF. The CDR3 DNA is TGTGCCATCAGTTCCGGGACAGGGGGCCAGCCCCAGCATTTT.

The gene calls are TRBV5-1 and TRBJ1-4; a weak D match, TRBD1 (5 bases). The germline gives CDR1 SGHRS, CDR2 YFSETQ. Trimming removed 4 bases at V and 0 bases at J, with 19 bases between. The CDR3 has 18 residues. In DNA, the CDR3 is TGCGCCAGCAGCCTTGTCCCAACGCCGACAGCAACTAATGAAAAACTGTTTTTT. As protein: CASSLVPTPTATNEKLFF.

In DNA, the CDR3 is TGTGCCAGCAGTCTACAGGGTATCTATGGCTACACCTTC. Translating it yields CASSLQGIYGYTF. The J gene is TRBJ1-2, the V gene TRBV12-3 or TRBV12-4; D possibly corresponds to TRBD1 (6 bases). The V gene lost 5 bases and the J gene lost 4 bases, with 11 bases spanning the gap. CDR3 length: 13 amino acids.

About this clone: Sequence at one end of the junction differs from germline and may be a read error. This chain uses TRBV7-8 with TRBJ2-7, with a tentative D call TRBD2 (7 bases). Germline CDR1 SGHVS, CDR2 FQNEAQ. The CDR3 is made up of 12 amino acids. Here the CDR3 reads CASSLYQGRGDF. The CDR3 nucleotides read TGTGCCAGCAGCTTGTACCAGGGGAGGGGAGACTTC.

CDR3 in DNA: TGCGCCAGCAGCTGGGCGGGGAACACAGATACGCAGTATTTT. Translation: CASSWAGNTDTQYF. The V call is TRBV5-1, the J call TRBJ2-3, with a weak D call TRBD2 (6 bases). CDR3 length equals 14 residues. Germline-derived CDR1 and CDR2 are SGHRS and YFSETQ. Trimming shortened V by 3 bases and J by 2 bases, and 10 bases separated the two germline ends.

The J gene is TRBJ2-3, the V gene TRBV9; 8 bases match TRBD1. The CDR3 has 17 residues. CDR1 and CDR2 from the germline V gene are SGDLS and YYNGEE. The trim removed 0 bases at V and 2 bases at J, leaving 8 bases unmatched. CDR3 coding DNA: TGTGCCAGCAGCGTAGAAGGACAGGGCCCAACCACAGATACGCAGTATTTT. Amino acid sequence: CASSVEGQGPTTDTQYF.

This chain links TRBV10-3 with TRBJ1-1; no firm D call. V dropped 8 bases and J dropped 1 base, with 20 bases sitting between them. This CDR3 has 16 residues. The V gene's germline CDR1 is ENHRY and CDR2 SYGVKD. The CDR3: CAILGGHEGGNTEAFF. The CDR3 DNA reads as TGTGCCATCCTCGGAGGGCACGAGGGAGGGAACACTGAAGCTTTCTTT.

The chain is built from TRBV27 and TRBJ2-1; 11 positions match TRBD2. Trimming at V came to 5 bases and at J to 4 bases, leaving 4 bases not matched to a gene. The germline gives CDR1 MNHEY, CDR2 SMNVEV (reference sequence). This CDR3 region has 15 residues. The CDR3 DNA sequence: TGTGCCAGCAGTGATGGGACTAGCGGATACAATGAGCAGTTCTTC. It encodes CASSDGTSGYNEQFF.

V usage is TRBV4-3 and J usage is TRBJ2-1; tentative D call: TRBD2 (6 bases). V lost 5 bases and J 5 bases, leaving 10 bases between the germline ends. This CDR3 spans 13 amino acids. Germline assignment: CDR1 LGHNA and CDR2 YSLEER. The CDR3 DNA reads TGCGCCAGCAGCGGGGGACTTCACAATGAGCAGTTCTTC. Its protein is CASSGGLHNEQFF.

The chain is built from TRBV19 and TRBJ1-5, with unresolved D. The germline CDR1 and CDR2 sequences are LNHDA and SQIVND (reference sequence). V lost 7 bases and J 7 bases, leaving 17 bases between the germline ends. This CDR3 has 14 amino acids. Here the CDR3 reads CASTQRGDGQPQHF. CDR3 bases: TGTGCCAGTACCCAACGGGGTGATGGACAGCCCCAGCATTTT.

This clone has a single count. The chain couples TRBV27 to TRBJ2-5, with D possibly TRBD1 on 6 matching bases. The germline V and J ends were trimmed by 5 bases and 5 bases, with 15 bases remaining between them. The V gene's germline CDR1 is MNHEY and CDR2 SMNVEV (reference sequence). This CDR3 has 14 residues. The CDR3 sequence is CASSRTETWETQYF. The CDR3 region has the DNA TGTGCCAGCAGTCGGACAGAGACCTGGGAGACCCAGTACTTC.